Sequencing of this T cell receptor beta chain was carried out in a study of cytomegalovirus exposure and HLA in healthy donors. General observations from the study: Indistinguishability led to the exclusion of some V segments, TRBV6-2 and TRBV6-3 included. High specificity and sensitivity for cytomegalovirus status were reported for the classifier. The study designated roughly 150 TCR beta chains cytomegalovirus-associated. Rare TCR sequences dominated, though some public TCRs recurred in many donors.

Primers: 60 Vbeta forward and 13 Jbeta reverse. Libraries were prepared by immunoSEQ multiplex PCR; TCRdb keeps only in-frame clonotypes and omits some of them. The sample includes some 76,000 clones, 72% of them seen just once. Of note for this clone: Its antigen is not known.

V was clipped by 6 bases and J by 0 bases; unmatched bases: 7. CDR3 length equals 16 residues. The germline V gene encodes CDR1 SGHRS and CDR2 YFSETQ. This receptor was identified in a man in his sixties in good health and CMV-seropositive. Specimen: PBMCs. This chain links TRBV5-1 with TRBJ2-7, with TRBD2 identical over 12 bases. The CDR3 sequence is CASNELAGGPSYEQYF. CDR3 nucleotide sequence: TGCGCCAGCAACGAACTAGCGGGAGGACCCTCCTACGAGCAGTACTTC.